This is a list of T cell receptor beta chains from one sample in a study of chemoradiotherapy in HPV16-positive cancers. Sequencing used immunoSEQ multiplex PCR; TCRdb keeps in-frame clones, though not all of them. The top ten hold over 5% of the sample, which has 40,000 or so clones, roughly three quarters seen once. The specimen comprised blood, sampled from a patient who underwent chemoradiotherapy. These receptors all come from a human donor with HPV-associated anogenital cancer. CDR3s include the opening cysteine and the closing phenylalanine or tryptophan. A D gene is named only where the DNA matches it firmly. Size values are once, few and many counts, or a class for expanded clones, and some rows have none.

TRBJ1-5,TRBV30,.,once,TGTGCCTGGGATTCGGGGGGCAATCAGCCCCAGCATTTT,CAWDSGGNQPQHF
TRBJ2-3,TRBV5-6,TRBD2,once,TGTGCCAGCAGCTGGAGGACTAGCGGGGGCCCAACTAGCACAGATACGCAGTATTTT,CASSWRTSGGPTSTDTQYF
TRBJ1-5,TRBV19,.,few,TGTGCCAGTAGTATAGGATGGAGTGGGAATAGCAATCAGCCCCAGCATTTT,CASSIGWSGNSNQPQHF
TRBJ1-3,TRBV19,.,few,TGTGCCAGTAGTGCGGGCCATTCTGGAAACACCATATATTTT,CASSAGHSGNTIYF
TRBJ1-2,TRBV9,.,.,TGTGCCAGCAGCGTAGGACAGAACTATGGCTACACCTTC,CASSVGQNYGYTF
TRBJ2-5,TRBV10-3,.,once,TGTGCCATCAGTCCCGACCAATACCCAATGCGGGAGACCCAGTACTTC,CAISPDQYPMRETQYF
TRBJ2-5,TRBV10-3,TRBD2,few,TGTGCCACCAGAAGCGGGGGCGAAGAGACCCAGTACTTC,CATRSGGEETQYF
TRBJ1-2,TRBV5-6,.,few,TGTGCCAGCAGCTTGGCGGACGGGGGTCATGGCTACACCTTC,CASSLADGGHGYTF
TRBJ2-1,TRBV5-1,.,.,TGCGCCAGCAGCCAAACCAGGAATGAGCAGTTCTTC,CASSQTRNEQFF
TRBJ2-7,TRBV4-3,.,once,TGCGCCAGCAGCCAAGGGGGGGGCCCCCTGGGGTTC,CASSQGGGPLGF
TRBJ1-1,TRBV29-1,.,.,TGCAGCGTTGAAGATCTTGTACTGGAGGCTTTCTTT,CSVEDLVLEAFF
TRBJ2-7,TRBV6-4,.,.,TGTGCCAGCACCACTTCGCGGGATATCCTCCACGACGAGCAGTACTTC,CASTTSRDILHDEQYF
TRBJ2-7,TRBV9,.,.,TGTGCCAGCAGCGTAGACGGGACTCTCTACTACGAGCAGTACTTC,CASSVDGTLYYEQYF
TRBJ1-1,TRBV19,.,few,TGTGCCAGTACCTATAGGGGGGCAGCTGCTGAAGCTTTCTTT,CASTYRGAAAEAFF
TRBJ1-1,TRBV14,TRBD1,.,TGTGCCAGCAGCCAAGTGGGACAGCGGCACATGAACACTGAAGCTTTCTTT,CASSQVGQRHMNTEAFF
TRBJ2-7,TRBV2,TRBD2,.,TGTGCCAGCAGTCTAGCGGGGGGCTCCTACGAGCAGTACTTC,CASSLAGGSYEQYF
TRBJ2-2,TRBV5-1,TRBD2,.,TGCGCCAGCACCGACGTAGGCGGGGGCACCGGGGAGCTGTTTTTT,CASTDVGGGTGELFF
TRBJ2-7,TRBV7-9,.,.,TGTGCCAGCAGCCCGGTAGGGGCGGCGGGCTACGAGCAGTACTTC,CASSPVGAAGYEQYF
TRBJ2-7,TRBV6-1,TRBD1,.,TGTGCCAGCACCTCCGGGACAGCAAACTCCTACGAGCAGTACTTC,CASTSGTANSYEQYF
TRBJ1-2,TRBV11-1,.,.,TGTGCCAGCAGCTTATTCGACAGCAACTATGGCTACACCTTC,CASSLFDSNYGYTF
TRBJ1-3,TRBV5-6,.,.,TGTGCCAGCAGCCTTGGGGGCGGCAGTTACCCTGGAAACACCATATATTTT,CASSLGGGSYPGNTIYF
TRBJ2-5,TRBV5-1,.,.,TGCGCCAGCAGCTGGGGGACCCCCGGCGAGACCCAGTACTTC,CASSWGTPGETQYF
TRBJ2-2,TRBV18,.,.,TGTGCCAGCTCACCAAGAATCCAAGACACCGGGGAGCTGTTTTTT,CASSPRIQDTGELFF
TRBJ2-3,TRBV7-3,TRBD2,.,TGTGCCAGCAGCTTATCCAGCGGGGCCCGCACAGATACGCAGTATTTT,CASSLSSGARTDTQYF
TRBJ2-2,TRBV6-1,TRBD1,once,TGTGCCAGCAGGGGACAGGGGAACACCGGGGAGCTGTTTTTT,CASRGQGNTGELFF
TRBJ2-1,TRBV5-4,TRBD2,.,TGTGCCAGCAGCCCTGGGCGGGGGGCCGGAAGTGAGCAGTTCTTC,CASSPGRGAGSEQFF
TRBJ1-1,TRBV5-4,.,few,TGTGCCAGCAGCTTGGACGGGATAAAAGCTTTCTTT,CASSLDGIKAFF
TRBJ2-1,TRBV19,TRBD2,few,TGTGCCAGTAGTTTCCATTTTTGGACTAGCGGGGGGTGGGCCTACAATGAGCAGTTCTTC,CASSFHFWTSGGWAYNEQFF
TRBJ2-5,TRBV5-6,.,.,TGTGCCAGCAGCTTGGACAGCCAAGAGACCCAGTACTTC,CASSLDSQETQYF
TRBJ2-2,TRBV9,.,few,TGTGCCAGCAGGGTGATGGTGGATACCGGGGAGCTGTTTTTT,CASRVMVDTGELFF
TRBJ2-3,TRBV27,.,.,TGTGCCAGCAGTCAAACGAGCGCCACCCTTAGCACAGATACGCAGTATTTT,CASSQTSATLSTDTQYF
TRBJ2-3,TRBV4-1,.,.,TGCGCCAGCAGCCTGCTTGGGACAGATACGCAGTATTTT,CASSLLGTDTQYF
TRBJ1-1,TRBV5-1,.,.,TGCGCCAGCAGCCCCCGGTCTTCTCCAATGAACACTGAAGCTTTCTTT,CASSPRSSPMNTEAFF
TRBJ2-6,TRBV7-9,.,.,TGTGCCAGCAGCTTTTTTCGGGGGCCTGGGGCCAACGTCCTGACTTTC,CASSFFRGPGANVLTF